The count of the clone carrying this T cell receptor (beta chain) is one. The assay was immunoSEQ multiplex PCR, and TCRdb's table has in-frame clones only and misses some. The sample contains roughly 100,000 clones, 70% to 90% of which appear only once. These data belong to a study of blood T cell repertoires in COVID-19. V was pared by 5 bases and J by 4 bases, with 17 bases between. The CDR3 loop spans 15 amino acids. CDR1 and CDR2 from the germline V gene are MNHEY and SVGEGT. The gene calls are TRBV6-2 or TRBV6-3 and TRBJ1-2, with TRBD1 as a possible D gene (5 bases). This receptor was taken from a man aged 50 to 59 in a cohort sampled during active COVID-19. Sequences were obtained from peripheral blood. CDR3 residues: CASSNTFQGAYGYTF. CDR3 DNA sequence: TGTGCCAGCAGTAATACCTTTCAGGGCGCCTATGGCTACACCTTC.